This TCR beta chain was identified in a study of monozygotic twins with cystic fibrosis. The method was immunoSEQ multiplex PCR; TCRdb's version includes in-frame clones alone and lacks a portion of them. The sample has approximately 25,000 clones; approximately 90% are singletons. CDR1 and CDR2 (germline): LNHDA, SQIVND (reference sequence). Trimming shortened V by 3 bases and J by 8 bases, and 20 bases separated the two germline ends. The CDR3 has 16 amino acids. Sample: blood. This chain connects TRBV19 to TRBJ1-5; D is possibly TRBD1 (6 bases). The sequence was collected from a girl under 10 years old with cystic fibrosis. The CDR3 DNA reads as TGTGCCAGTAGTATGACCGGGGGGCTCCCGCAGGAGCCCCAGCATTTT. This sequence encodes CASSMTGGLPQEPQHF.